Each of the 30 T cell receptor beta chains below was sequenced from the same sample in a study of T cells in Graves' hyperthyroidism and ophthalmopathy. RNA transcripts yielded amplified TCR beta CDR3 regions. The HTBI set primed first-round TCR CDR3 RT-PCR. MiXCR, applied by TCRdb to the multiplex PCR reads, yields one record per CDR3 protein. The table has more than 450,000 distinct CDR3 sequences, about 20% seen once. The specimen sequenced was blood. These receptors were taken from a man between 40 and 49 years old with Graves' ophthalmopathy.

There are a few counts of this clonotype. The chain employs TRBV28 and TRBJ1-1; 7 bases are a match to TRBD1. Germline V gives CDR1 MDHEN, CDR2 SYDVKM. Trimming removed 5 bases from V and 10 bases from J; junction bases left unmatched: 10. There are 13 residues in the CDR3. CDR3 sequence reads: CASSTGSPGGAFF. In DNA, the CDR3 is TGTGCCAGCAGTACAGGGTCCCCAGGGGGAGCTTTCTTT.

In its sample, this clonotype was seen many times. The rearrangement uses TRBV11-2 and TRBJ1-1; no reliable D call. The germline gives CDR1 SGHAT, CDR2 FQNNGV. The CDR3 is 14 amino acids. The ends were cut back, 3 bases at V and 2 bases at J, with 10 bases in the middle. DNA of the CDR3: TGTGCCAGCAGCTTTTCTTATCAAAACACTGAAGCTTTCTTT. Protein sequence: CASSFSYQNTEAFF.

This clonotype turned up a few times. This rearrangement joins TRBV3-1 to TRBJ1-4, with 9 nucleotides matching TRBD1. There are 16 residues in the CDR3. Germline lookup yields CDR1 LGHDT and CDR2 YNNKEL (reference sequence). V was clipped by 0 bases and J by 7 bases; unmatched bases: 6. The DNA of the CDR3 is TGTGCCAGCAGCCAAGATCGGGGACAGGGTATTGAAAAACTGTTTTTT. Protein sequence: CASSQDRGQGIEKLFF.

V is TRBV2 and J is TRBJ2-5, with D unclear. Germline V gives CDR1 SNHLY, CDR2 FYNNEI. V was shortened by 5 bases and J by 4 bases, with 14 bases between the two germline ends. This CDR3 spans 14 amino acids. In nucleotides, the CDR3 is TGTGCCAGCAGTTTCCGGGTCTCGGGAGAGACCCAGTACTTC. It is translated as CASSFRVSGETQYF.

This clonotype was counted ten times or more. This chain joins TRBV12-3 or TRBV12-4 and TRBJ2-1; 13 nucleotides align to TRBD2. The CDR3 length is 16 residues. The J segment lost 4 bases and the V segment lost 6 bases, leaving 6 bases of the junction unmatched. CDR3 sequence: CASRSLAGGGYNEQFF. CDR3 in DNA: TGTGCCAGCAGGTCACTAGCGGGGGGGGGATACAATGAGCAGTTCTTC.

CDR3 amino acids: CASRQGRSTEAFF. DNA of the CDR3: TGTGCCAGCAGACAGGGCAGGTCGACTGAAGCTTTCTTT. This chain connects TRBV7-9 to TRBJ1-1, with D maybe TRBD1 (6 bases). The CDR3 has 13 residues. V lost 6 bases, J lost 5 bases, and 13 bases lay in between. From germline, CDR1 is SEHNR and CDR2 FQNEAQ (reference sequence).

This clonotype was counted only a few times. V is TRBV7-9 and J is TRBJ1-1; possible D gene TRBD1, 5 bases. The CDR3 has 13 amino acids. CDR1 and CDR2 (germline): SEHNR, FQNEAQ (reference sequence). Trimming left V 4 bases short and J 3 bases short, with 9 bases between. The CDR3: CASSSGSHTEAFF. CDR3 bases: TGTGCCAGCAGCTCAGGGAGCCACACTGAAGCTTTCTTT.

This clonotype was observed a few times. The rearrangement joins TRBV28 to TRBJ1-4; tentative D call: TRBD1 (6 bases). Trimming removed 5 bases from V and 8 bases from J, with 12 bases in between. CDR3 length: 13 amino acids. CDR1 MDHEN and CDR2 SYDVKM come from the germline V gene. The CDR3 nucleotides read TGTGCCAGCAGTCTCGGACAGCTAGAAAAACTGTTTTTT. It codes for CASSLGQLEKLFF.

The chain has TRBV2 and TRBJ2-5; 15 bases line up with TRBD2. Unmatched junction bases numbered 7, after V lost 7 bases and J lost 4 bases. CDR3 length equals 16 residues. CDR1 is SNHLY and CDR2 is FYNNEI in the germline V gene. The chain's CDR3 is CASIRTSGGAGETQYF. CDR3 sequence (DNA): TGTGCCAGCATTAGGACTAGCGGGGGGGCAGGAGAGACCCAGTACTTC.

The chain employs TRBV20-1 and TRBJ1-2; 11 nucleotides line up with TRBD1. From germline, CDR1 is DFQATT and CDR2 SNEGSKA (reference sequence). This CDR3 is built from 19 residues. V lost 0 bases, J lost 3 bases, and 15 bases stayed unmatched. CDR3 protein: CSARDSFTGTGGSYYGYTF. The CDR3 coding sequence is TGCAGTGCTAGAGATAGTTTCACCGGGACAGGGGGGTCCTACTATGGCTACACCTTC.

This clonotype turned up a few times. V gene TRBV12-3 or TRBV12-4 combines with J gene TRBJ1-2; 8 nucleotides line up with TRBD1. The CDR3 is 12 residues long. Trimming at V came to 6 bases and at J to 7 bases, leaving 4 bases not matched to a gene. CDR3 DNA sequence: TGTGCCAGCAGGACAGGGGAAGGTGGCTACACCTTC. Amino acid sequence: CASRTGEGGYTF.

This chain connects TRBV6-1 to TRBJ2-7; D is possibly TRBD1 (5 bases). The CDR3 runs 14 residues. Germline V gene sequence: CDR1 MNHNS, CDR2 SASEGT. V lost 6 bases and J 2 bases, leaving 14 bases between the germline ends. CDR3 DNA sequence: TGTGCCAGCAGCCAAACCCAGGGCACCTACGAGCAGTACTTC. Translating it yields CASSQTQGTYEQYF.

This clonotype was found many times. This chain links TRBV2 with TRBJ2-7, with D uncertain. The CDR3 contains 12 residues. The ends were cut back, 10 bases at V and 2 bases at J, with 12 bases in the middle. CDR1 SNHLY and CDR2 FYNNEI come from the germline V gene. CDR3: CATRPETYEQYF. The CDR3 DNA is TGTGCCACGAGGCCGGAGACCTACGAGCAGTACTTC.

This clonotype was observed a handful of times. The rearrangement joins TRBV6-2 or TRBV6-3 to TRBJ1-1, with D uncertain. V lost 5 bases and J lost 4, with 14 bases in between. CDR1 MNHEY and CDR2 SVGEGT come from the germline V gene. The CDR3 runs to 14 residues. The chain's CDR3 is CASSLKGRFTEAFF. The CDR3 nucleotides read TGTGCCAGCAGTCTTAAAGGTAGATTCACTGAAGCTTTCTTT.

This chain uses TRBV20-1 with TRBJ1-2; TRBD1 matches 9 bases. In germline, CDR1 is DFQATT, CDR2 SNEGSKA (reference sequence). The CDR3 has 12 amino acids. The ends lost 5 bases at V and 8 bases at J; junction bases unmatched: 6. CDR3 DNA sequence: TGCAGTGCTGGACAGGGGATGCGAGGCTACACCTTC. This encodes CSAGQGMRGYTF.

The rearrangement links TRBV5-5 to TRBJ2-7; 7 bases are a match to TRBD1. Germline V gene sequence: CDR1 SGHKS, CDR2 YYEKEE (reference sequence). The CDR3 totals 13 residues. The J segment lost 6 bases and the V segment lost 4 bases, leaving 7 bases of the junction unmatched. The CDR3 coding sequence is TGTGCCAGCAGCCTCTTTGGGACAGCCGAGCAGTACTTC. Its protein product is CASSLFGTAEQYF.

Note on this clonotype: This may arise from a read error, as a much more abundant clone is one base away. This chain uses TRBV2 with TRBJ2-3, with TRBD2 matching 9 bases. The CDR3 extends over 20 amino acids. CDR1 is SNHLY and CDR2 is FYNNEI in the germline V gene. With V trimmed by 5 bases and J by 1 base, 19 bases remained unmatched. The chain's CDR3 is CASSYWGRRPIAGGTDTQYF. For the CDR3, the DNA is TGTGCCAGCAGTTATTGGGGGCGCAGACCTATAGCGGGAGGCACAGATACGCAGTATTTT.

This clonotype appeared a few times. J is TRBJ1-2 and V is TRBV27, with a tentative D call TRBD1 (5 bases). Trimming stripped 5 bases from V and 6 bases from J, with 19 bases between. The CDR3 loop spans 15 amino acids. Germline V CDR1 and CDR2: MNHEY, SMNVEV (reference sequence). The CDR3 is CASSTRRAGKHGYTF. The CDR3 DNA reads TGTGCCAGCAGTACCCGCAGGGCAGGAAAGCATGGCTACACCTTC.

This clonotype occurred many times. This chain connects TRBV6-1 to TRBJ1-3; weak D call: TRBD1 (5 bases). Germline values: CDR1 MNHNS, CDR2 SASEGT. V was pared by 5 bases and J by 4 bases, with 15 bases between. CDR3 length: 15 residues. The CDR3 nucleotides are TGTGCCAGCAGTCAACCCCCGTGGGGGGGAAACACCATATATTTT. Protein: CASSQPPWGGNTIYF.

This clonotype was found many times. The junction shows a germline mismatch at one end, possibly a read error. The chain uses TRBV18 and TRBJ1-2, with TRBD1 matching over 7 bases. This CDR3 comprises 15 residues. The germline gives CDR1 KGHSH, CDR2 LQKENI. The CDR3 sequence is CASSPQGTLFYGYTF. The CDR3 nucleotides are TGTGCCAGCTCCCCACAGGGGACCCTCTTCTATGGCTACACCTTC. The variable domain in full, with the rest retrieved from reference TRBV18 and TRBJ1-2, is NAGVMQNPRHLVRRRGQEARLRCSPMKGHSHVYWYRQLPEEGLKFMVYLQKENIIDESGMPKERFSAEFPKEGPSILRIQQVVRGDSAAYFCASSPQGTLFYGYTFGSGTRLTVV.

The CDR3 DNA follows: TGTGCCAGCAGTGACGGCAGGAACACTGAAGCTTTCTTT. It is translated as CASSDGRNTEAFF. The chain recombines TRBV25-1 with TRBJ1-1; D is ambiguous. The CDR3 sequence is 13 residues long. The germline V gene encodes CDR1 MGHDK and CDR2 SYGVNS. V was pared by 3 bases and J by 1 base, with 6 bases between.

In this sample, this clonotype turned up a few times. V and J are TRBV5-4 and TRBJ2-1; TRBD2 matches at 9 bases. This CDR3 comprises 15 residues. The V and J ends lost 6 bases and 6 bases, in that order; junction bases with no gene match: 10. Germline V CDR1 and CDR2: SGHNT, YYREEE (reference sequence). The DNA for the CDR3 is TGTGCCAGCACAGGGGGGACTAGCCGCTTCAATGAGCAGTTCTTC. Its protein product is CASTGGTSRFNEQFF.

This rearrangement joins TRBV28 to TRBJ1-2, with D perhaps TRBD1 (6 bases). Between the trimmed V and J ends, which lost 3 bases and 5 bases, there was a span of 22 bases. The CDR3 consists of 17 residues. In germline, CDR1 is MDHEN, CDR2 SYDVKM. This chain's CDR3 is CASSLATGRGYEYGYTF. Written as DNA, the CDR3 is TGTGCCAGCAGTTTGGCCACAGGGCGGGGATACGAATATGGCTACACCTTC.

Many counts were recorded for this clonotype. The rearrangement uses TRBV28 and TRBJ2-6, with D tentatively TRBD2 (6 bases). The CDR3 runs to 18 residues. The germline V gene encodes CDR1 MDHEN and CDR2 SYDVKM. V was trimmed by 7 bases and J by 1 base, leaving 20 bases between them. DNA of the CDR3: TGTGCCAGCATCCCCCCGGGGCCGGGGGTATCTGGGGCCAACGTCCTGACTTTC. It codes for CASIPPGPGVSGANVLTF. Full variable domain (outside the CDR3, taken from reference TRBV28 and TRBJ2-6): DVKVTQSSRYLVKRTGEKVFLECVQDMDHENMFWYRQDPGLGLRLIYFSYDVKMKEKGDIPEGYSVSREKKERFSLILESASTNQTSMYLCASIPPGPGVSGANVLTFGAGSRLTVL.

Written as DNA, the CDR3 is TGTGCCAGCAGTTTATCCACTAGCACCTACGAGCAGTACTTC. Translation gives CASSLSTSTYEQYF. The chain recombines TRBV27 with TRBJ2-7; the D gene is possibly TRBD2 (6 bases). V lost 0 bases to trimming and J lost 2 bases, with 8 bases between them. The CDR3 runs to 14 residues. Germline V gives CDR1 MNHEY, CDR2 SMNVEV (reference sequence).

This clonotype was seen at least ten times. The chain employs TRBV20-1 and TRBJ2-7; D call uncertain. The CDR3 extends over 11 amino acids. V lost 4 bases to trimming and J lost 6 bases, with 10 bases between them. Germline CDR1 is DFQATT and CDR2 is SNEGSKA (reference sequence). The CDR3 protein is CSATLTREQYF. The CDR3 DNA reads TGCAGTGCTACCCTAACACGCGAGCAGTACTTC.

Worth noting for this clonotype: This may stem from a read error, because a much larger clone lies one nucleotide away. This CDR3 is missing its conserved last phenylalanine or tryptophan, likely due to a read error. V is TRBV3-1 and J is TRBJ1-1, with 9 bases matching TRBD1. The CDR3 consists of 14 residues. Looked up from germline, CDR1 is LGHDT and CDR2 is YNNKEL (reference sequence). V dropped 1 base and J dropped 10; count of bases not matched to a gene: 7. The DNA of the CDR3 is TGTGCCAGCAGCCAAGCCACGACAGGGGGGACAGCTTTCCTT. This codes for CASSQATTGGTAFL.

The genes are TRBV6-2 or TRBV6-3 and TRBJ2-1; the match to TRBD1 covers 8 bases. This CDR3 region has 12 residues. J was trimmed by 8 bases and V by 6 bases; bases with no gene match: 3. Germline V gives CDR1 MNHEY, CDR2 SVGEGT. In DNA, the CDR3 is TGTGCCAGCAGGACAGGGGTGTATGAGCAGTTCTTC. The encoded protein is CASRTGVYEQFF.

The chain combines TRBV13 with TRBJ2-3; 8 nucleotides line up with TRBD1. The CDR3 is made up of 16 amino acids. Germline values: CDR1 PRHDT, CDR2 FYEKMQ (reference sequence). Trimming cost V 4 bases and J 4 bases; bases outside gene matches: 10. The CDR3 is CASSSLDRDVSDTQYF. Here the CDR3 DNA reads TGTGCCAGCAGCTCCCTGGACAGGGACGTGTCAGATACGCAGTATTTT.

V gene TRBV9 combines with J gene TRBJ2-1; D is uncertain. The germline V gene has CDR1 SGDLS and CDR2 YYNGEE. V lost 4 bases and J lost 0, with 11 bases in between. The CDR3 totals 15 residues. The CDR3 DNA sequence: TGTGCCAGCAGCACCCGTGGGGTCTCCTACAATGAGCAGTTCTTC. Translation gives CASSTRGVSYNEQFF.